This is a list of T cell receptor beta chains from one sample in a study of T-cell memory formation after mild COVID-19. TCRdb re-derived calls from the 5' RACE reads in MiXCR, one entry per CDR3 protein. The sample gives 470,000 or so distinct CDR3 sequences, about 23% of which show up once; about an eighth is in the top ten. The sample consisted of PBMCs or a T cell subset sorted from them (not recorded which). The receptors were gathered from an adult woman who had mild COVID-19 (a few samples of this study predate the infection). Cell type and time point are not known. Both conserved end residues are part of each CDR3. A D gene is named only where the DNA matches it firmly. Expanded clones get a size class; other rows say once, few or many, or leave the size out.

cdr3_aa cdr3_nt v_call clone_size j_call d_call
CSVELAGGRNEQFF TGCAGCGTTGAACTAGCGGGAGGTAGAAATGAGCAGTTCTTC TRBV29-1 - TRBJ2-1 TRBD2
CASNSIDWEQYF TGTGCCAGCAACTCTATAGACTGGGAGCAGTACTTC TRBV2 few TRBJ2-7 -
CASSWARSREETQYF TGCGCCAGCAGCTGGGCAAGGTCACGGGAAGAGACCCAGTACTTC TRBV5-1 once TRBJ2-5 -
CASSDRWASGSTDTQYF TGTGCCAGCAGTGACAGGTGGGCTAGCGGCTCCACAGATACGCAGTATTTT TRBV2 few TRBJ2-3 TRBD2
CASSQELAGVDTQYF TGTGCCAGCAGCCAAGAGCTAGCGGGGGTGGATACGCAGTATTTT TRBV3-1 many TRBJ2-3 TRBD2
CASSQDADEQYF TGCGCCAGCAGCCAAGATGCGGACGAGCAGTACTTC TRBV4-3 - TRBJ2-7 -
CASRRAGAEGDTEAFF TGTGCCAGCCGGCGGGCAGGGGCTGAAGGGGACACTGAAGCTTTCTTT TRBV7-6 - TRBJ1-1 -
CASSIGSHNEQFF TGTGCCAGTAGTATAGGCAGCCACAATGAGCAGTTCTTC TRBV19 - TRBJ2-1 -
CASSLVAGTSTDTQYF TGCGCCAGCAGCTTGGTCGCGGGAACTAGCACAGATACGCAGTATTTT TRBV5-1 few TRBJ2-3 -
CASSHTTTGGNQPQHF TGTGCCAGCAGCCATACAACGACAGGGGGCAATCAGCCCCAGCATTTT TRBV4-2 many TRBJ1-5 TRBD1
CASSWGSRNEKLFF TGTGCCAGCAGTTGGGGCAGCCGAAATGAAAAACTGTTTTTT TRBV12-3/TRBV12-4 few TRBJ1-4 -
CASSLDVSGTDTQYF TGCGCCAGCAGCTTGGATGTATCTGGCACAGATACGCAGTATTTT TRBV5-1 - TRBJ2-3 -
CATRSTSGRAWYEQYF TGTGCCACCAGGTCAACTAGCGGGAGGGCCTGGTACGAGCAGTACTTC TRBV15 - TRBJ2-7 TRBD2
CASSLPAGGNEQFF TGTGCCAGCAGCCTGCCAGCGGGAGGTAATGAGCAGTTCTTC TRBV3-1 - TRBJ2-1 TRBD2
CATSRDSTGLYNEQFF TGTGCCACCAGCAGAGATAGCACAGGGTTATACAATGAGCAGTTCTTC TRBV15 - TRBJ2-1 -
CASCRPEGLGACEQYF TGTGCCAGCTGCAGACCCGAGGGACTCGGGGCTTGCGAGCAGTACTTC TRBV25-1 - TRBJ2-7 -
CSARATMNTEAFF TGCAGTGCTAGAGCTACGATGAACACTGAAGCTTTCTTT TRBV20-1 - TRBJ1-1 -
CASSFAPSYEQYF TGTGCCAGCAGCTTCGCACCCTCCTACGAGCAGTACTTC TRBV5-4 - TRBJ2-7 -
CATSRDISLSRNTEAFF TGTGCCACCAGCAGAGATATAAGTCTTTCGCGGAACACTGAAGCTTTCTTT TRBV15 few TRBJ1-1 -
CASSLGGRAGNQETQYF TGTGCCAGCAGTTTGGGGGGTAGGGCAGGCAACCAAGAGACCCAGTACTTC TRBV12-3/TRBV12-4 few TRBJ2-5 -
CASSPQLGQATYEQYF TGTGCCAGCTCACCACAATTGGGTCAGGCAACCTACGAGCAGTACTTC TRBV18 - TRBJ2-7 -
CASSHAWGRETQYF TGTGCCAGCAGCCACGCGTGGGGACGCGAGACCCAGTACTTC TRBV7-2 few TRBJ2-5 -
CASSQDRDTGRHGYTF TGTGCCAGCAGCCAGGACCGGGACACAGGGAGGCATGGCTACACCTTC TRBV4-2 - TRBJ1-2 -
CASSLFAGLNTEAFF TGTGCCAGCAGTTTATTTGCAGGGCTGAACACTGAAGCTTTCTTT TRBV27 few TRBJ1-1 -
CSARDPNRGDTGELFF TGCAGTGCTAGAGATCCGAACAGGGGGGACACCGGGGAGCTGTTTTTT TRBV20-1 few TRBJ2-2 TRBD1
CASSQDLGAYGYTF TGTGCCAGCAGCCAAGATCTTGGGGCCTATGGCTACACCTTC TRBV3-1 - TRBJ1-2 -
CASSYYGGDTEAFF TGTGCCAGCAGTTACTACGGGGGAGACACTGAAGCTTTCTTT TRBV6-5 few TRBJ1-1 -
CASSQDRGGSEQFF TGCGCCAGCAGCCAAGATAGAGGGGGGAGTGAGCAGTTCTTC TRBV4-1 - TRBJ2-1 -
CSARDRPYGYTF TGCAGTGCTAGAGATCGGCCCTATGGCTACACCTTC TRBV20-1 few TRBJ1-2 -
CATSDPVEGMETQYF TGTGCCACCAGTGATCCTGTAGAGGGAATGGAGACCCAGTACTTC TRBV24-1 - TRBJ2-5 -
CASSQEGPGPYEQYF TGTGCCAGCAGCCAGGAGGGGCCCGGGCCCTACGAGCAGTACTTC TRBV7-3 - TRBJ2-7 -
CASSSYNLRQGKATEAFF TGTGCCAGCAGCTCCTATAATTTGAGACAGGGTAAAGCCACTGAAGCTTTCTTT TRBV7-9 few TRBJ1-1 TRBD1
CATRSPSGGNEQFF TGTGCCACCAGGTCCCCTAGCGGGGGGAATGAGCAGTTCTTC TRBV24-1 - TRBJ2-1 TRBD2
CASSLNIGQGFDEQYF TGCGCCAGCAGCTTGAATATCGGACAGGGTTTCGACGAGCAGTACTTC TRBV5-1 - TRBJ2-7 TRBD1
CSVRARGANYGYTF TGCAGCGTCCGGGCCCGAGGGGCTAACTATGGCTACACCTTC TRBV29-1 - TRBJ1-2 -
CASSHARSNTEAFF TGCGCCAGCAGCCACGCCCGGTCGAACACTGAAGCTTTCTTT TRBV4-1 few TRBJ1-1 -
CSARDHQTSGLLRRWSTDTQYF TGCAGTGCTAGAGATCATCAGACTAGCGGACTGCTACGAAGGTGGAGCACAGATACGCAGTATTTT TRBV20-1 - TRBJ2-3 TRBD2
CSARDYNGDGDTQYF TGCAGTGCTAGAGATTATAACGGGGACGGGGATACGCAGTATTTT TRBV20-1 few TRBJ2-3 -
CASSMGQGSYEQFF TGCGCCAGCAGCATGGGACAGGGTAGTTATGAGCAGTTCTTC TRBV5-1 - TRBJ2-1 TRBD1
CASSTDSTYEQYF TGTGCCAGCTCGACGGACAGCACCTACGAGCAGTACTTC TRBV18 many TRBJ2-7 -
CASKLAGEQYF TGTGCCAGCAAACTAGCTGGCGAGCAGTACTTC TRBV27 - TRBJ2-7 -
CASESGGINVKNIQYF TGTGCCAGTGAAAGCGGAGGGATTAATGTCAAAAACATTCAGTACTTC TRBV2 - TRBJ2-4 -
CASTHSGTNYGYTF TGTGCCAGCACCCACTCCGGGACAAACTATGGCTACACCTTC TRBV6-5 - TRBJ1-2 -
CASSTPGAGASRSSYNEQFF TGTGCCAGTAGTACCCCGGGAGCGGGGGCTTCTAGAAGCTCCTACAATGAGCAGTTCTTC TRBV19 - TRBJ2-1 TRBD2
CATSDGGQYNEQFF TGTGCCACCAGTGATGGTGGACAGTACAATGAGCAGTTCTTC TRBV24-1 - TRBJ2-1 -
CASTSLAGTEETQYF TGCGCCAGCACAAGTCTAGCGGGTACCGAGGAGACCCAGTACTTC TRBV5-1 - TRBJ2-5 TRBD2
CASSGQGLSYEQYF TGTGCCAGCAGCGGACAGGGTCTATCCTACGAGCAGTACTTC TRBV12-3/TRBV12-4 - TRBJ2-7 TRBD1
CASSQDSRFGEQYF TGCGCCAGCAGCCAAGATAGTAGATTCGGCGAGCAGTACTTC TRBV4-1 few TRBJ2-7 -
CASSQDSGLVGWSETQYF TGTGCCAGCAGCCAAGATTCCGGATTGGTGGGTTGGTCGGAGACCCAGTACTTC TRBV3-1 few TRBJ2-5 -
CASSLDLSGSEQFF TGTGCCAGCAGTTTAGATCTTAGCGGGAGTGAGCAGTTCTTC TRBV12-3/TRBV12-4 - TRBJ2-1 TRBD2
CASWGLAGALDTQYF TGTGCCAGCTGGGGACTAGCGGGAGCCCTGGATACGCAGTATTTT TRBV6-2/TRBV6-3 - TRBJ2-3 TRBD2
CASSYLYRGTGTEAFF TGTGCCAGCAGTTACCTCTATAGGGGCACGGGCACTGAAGCTTTCTTT TRBV6-5 few TRBJ1-1 -